The TCR beta chain under discussion was sequenced for a study of PD-1 blockade in classical Hodgkin lymphoma. The CDR3 length is 16 residues. Looked up from germline, CDR1 is LNHDA and CDR2 is SQIVND (reference sequence). Trimming removed 5 bases from V and 0 bases from J; junction bases left unmatched: 7. Clones were read by immunoSEQ multiplex PCR, and TCRdb kept only the in-frame ones, dropping some. The sample records more than 50,000 clones, about 88% being singletons. With no exception, relapse followed autologous stem cell transplantation in all patients, and brentuximab vedotin exposure varied.

Sequencing used peripheral blood mononuclear cells (PBMCs), obtained at baseline. The receptor's source is a human donor with classical Hodgkin lymphoma. The V and J genes are TRBV19 and TRBJ2-3; 8 nucleotides align to TRBD2. The CDR3 DNA follows: TGTGCCAGTAGTGTCCTGAGCGGGGGCAGCACAGATACGCAGTATTTT. It codes for CASSVLSGGSTDTQYF.